These 6 T cell receptor beta chains originate from one sample sequenced in a study of blood T cell repertoires in COVID-19. Measured with immunoSEQ multiplex PCR; TCRdb has only the in-frame clones, and not every one. The data contain 80,000 or so clones, approximately 86% of them seen just once; the ten biggest clones take up 15% to 20%. The sample taken for sequencing was peripheral blood. These TCRs come from a human donor in a cohort sampled during active COVID-19.

The chain has TRBV11-2 and TRBJ2-5, with D maybe TRBD1 (6 bases). Germline loops: CDR1 SGHAT, CDR2 FQNNGV. The CDR3 length is 13 residues. Trimming pared 7 bases from V and 5 bases from J, leaving 14 bases between. The CDR3 reads CASTGSDRETQYF. CDR3 sequence (DNA): TGTGCCAGCACCGGGTCCGACAGGGAGACCCAGTACTTC.

The chain couples TRBV12-5 to TRBJ2-7, with TRBD1 matching 7 bases. CDR1 is LGHNT, CDR2 FRNRAP, per germline. There are 15 residues in the CDR3. V was pared by 5 bases and J by 5 bases, with 12 bases of the junction left unmatched. CDR3 protein: CASGPPRGSGHEQYF. CDR3 in DNA: TGTGCTAGTGGTCCCCCCAGGGGGTCTGGACACGAGCAGTACTTC.

The chain joins TRBV2 to TRBJ1-2; tentatively, D is TRBD1 (5 bases). The CDR3 sequence is 14 residues long. With 1 base removed from V and 4 bases from J, the gap between germline ends came to 10 bases. Germline CDR1 and CDR2: SNHLY and FYNNEI. For the CDR3, the DNA is TGTGCCAGCAGTGAAGAGGGGCTCGGCTATGGCTACACCTTC. Translated, it gives CASSEEGLGYGYTF.

As DNA, the CDR3 is TGTGCCAGCACTACTAGCGGGGGCGCTACTAGCACAGATACGCAGTATTTT. Its protein product is CASTTSGGATSTDTQYF. The J gene is TRBJ2-3, the V gene TRBV5-5; 11 bases align to TRBD2. The CDR3 has 17 amino acids. V was pared by 6 bases and J by 0 bases, with 9 bases of the junction left unmatched. Germline loops: CDR1 SGHKS, CDR2 YYEKEE (reference sequence).

The chain joins TRBV9 to TRBJ2-5; 8 bases fit TRBD2. CDR3 length: 16 amino acids. The germline gives CDR1 SGDLS, CDR2 YYNGEE. V lost 0 bases, J lost 5 bases, and 9 bases stayed unmatched. Here the CDR3 DNA reads TGTGCCAGCAGCGTAGCTAGTGCGGGAGGTAGTGAGACCCAGTACTTC. This codes for CASSVASAGGSETQYF.

This sequence joins TRBV6-5 and TRBJ1-2, with D possibly matching TRBD1 (6 bases). Per the germline V gene, CDR1 is MNHEY and CDR2 is SVGAGI. V lost 6 bases and J lost 4, with 12 bases in between. The CDR3 is made up of 13 amino acids. This chain's CDR3 is CASRTGNSYGYTF. The CDR3 DNA follows: TGTGCCAGCAGGACAGGAAATAGCTATGGCTACACCTTC.